Reported below is one T cell receptor (beta chain). A much bigger clone sits one base away, suggesting this may be a read error. The data originate from a study of molecular identifiers for immune sequencing clone quantification. Using its own MiXCR run on the PCR reads, TCRdb lists one record per CDR3 protein. The table lists under 600,000 distinct CDR3 sequences, roughly 23% of them singletons. The authors gated naive CD8 T cells as CD8+CD4-CCR7+CD45RA+ for sorting. The germline V gene has CDR1 SGDLS and CDR2 YYNGEE. Deletions cut 2 bases from V and 4 bases from J, with 18 bases between. The CDR3 has 17 residues.

The gene calls are TRBV9 and TRBJ2-2, with a possible D match to TRBD1 (6 bases). Sample: naive CD8+ T cells from blood, with Jurkat cell RNA spiked in. Subset specified: FACS-sorted CD8+CD4-CCR7+CD45RA+ naive T cells. This sequence was found in a human donor in good health. Some libraries in this study had Jurkat cell RNA spiked in. The CDR3: CASSVRQDHTRTGELFF. The CDR3 DNA reads TGTGCCAGCAGCGTCCGACAGGACCACACCCGCACCGGGGAGCTGTTTTTT.